This entry lists 10 T cell receptor beta chains sequenced from one sample in a study of blood T cell repertoires in COVID-19 (dated by TCRdb to 2020 to 2022). The method behind the library was the immunoSEQ multiplex PCR assay. The table comes from immuneACCESS by way of TCRdb, which keeps in-frame sequences with V and J called. Part of the clones is missing from these tables; in studies checked, under half for an unresolved V gene and the rest for unknown reasons. In all, the sample holds about 140,000 clones, and approximately 90% of those were seen once. Jointly, the top ten make up approximately 2.4% of the sample. Material for sequencing was peripheral blood. These TCRs come from a human donor with COVID-19, enrolled during active disease. The donor label of this sample is uncertain.

The chain links TRBV6-6 to TRBJ2-5; D possibly corresponds to TRBD1 (5 bases). Germline values: CDR1 MNHNY, CDR2 SVGAGI (reference sequence). Trimming shortened V by 2 bases and J by 2 bases, and 6 bases separated the two germline ends. The length of the CDR3 is 13 residues. The CDR3 region has the DNA TGTGCCAGCAGTTACCAGGGTCAAGAGACCCAGTACTTC. This gives the protein CASSYQGQETQYF.

This clone came up a few times. CDR3 amino acids: CASSRTSGGQDYNEQFF. In DNA, the CDR3 is TGCGCCAGCAGCCGGACTAGCGGGGGGCAAGATTACAATGAGCAGTTCTTC. The rearrangement joins TRBV4-1 to TRBJ2-1; 14 bases are shared with TRBD2. Looked up from germline, CDR1 is MGHRA and CDR2 is YSYEKL. This CDR3 comprises 17 residues. V was clipped by 4 bases and J by 4 bases; unmatched bases: 6.

V is TRBV7-9 and J is TRBJ1-1; D call uncertain. CDR1 is SEHNR, CDR2 FQNEAQ, per germline (reference sequence). The length of the CDR3 is 13 residues. The ends were cut back, 5 bases at V and 8 bases at J, with 15 bases in the middle. CDR3 sequence (DNA): TGTGCCAGCAGCGGCCCGGGTGGGTGGGAAGCTTTCTTT. This translates into CASSGPGGWEAFF.

V usage is TRBV7-9 and J usage is TRBJ2-1; TRBD2 might be the D (6 bases). The V end lost 0 bases, the J end lost 8 bases, and 8 bases lay between the germline ends. CDR3 length: 13 residues. Germline V gene lookup returns CDR1 SEHNR and CDR2 FQNEAQ (reference sequence). The CDR3 DNA sequence: TGTGCCAGCAGCTTAGCGGGCGGGGATGAGCAGTTCTTC. This codes for CASSLAGGDEQFF.

The chain has TRBV18 and TRBJ1-5; tentative D call: TRBD1 (5 bases). Germline-derived CDR1 and CDR2 are KGHSH and LQKENI. The length of the CDR3 is 16 residues. Trimming pared 4 bases from V and 7 bases from J, leaving 20 bases between. This chain's CDR3 is CASSLLQVQGMQPQHF. In DNA form, the CDR3 reads TGTGCCAGCTCACTACTCCAGGTCCAGGGTATGCAGCCCCAGCATTTT.

The gene calls are TRBV5-1 and TRBJ2-5, with TRBD1 matching 10 bases. The germline V gene has CDR1 SGHRS and CDR2 YFSETQ. The CDR3 totals 15 residues. With 3 bases clipped from V and 3 bases from J, the junction kept 5 bases outside the gene matches. The CDR3 loop reads CASSSGQGEEETQYF. The DNA for the CDR3 is TGCGCCAGCAGCTCAGGACAGGGGGAGGAAGAGACCCAGTACTTC.

This chain uses TRBV2 with TRBJ1-5, with TRBD1 matching over 7 bases. This CDR3 spans 15 amino acids. Trimming cost V 6 bases and J 0 bases; bases outside gene matches: 5. Germline V gene sequence: CDR1 SNHLY, CDR2 FYNNEI. This chain's CDR3 is CASRGDSYSNQPQHF. Here the CDR3 DNA reads TGTGCCAGCAGAGGGGACAGTTATAGCAATCAGCCCCAGCATTTT.

The chain combines TRBV6-4 with TRBJ2-5, with D uncertain. Germline CDR1 MRHNA, CDR2 SNTAGT. Trimming removed 3 bases at V and 5 bases at J, with 10 bases between. The CDR3 contains 13 residues. CDR3 sequence: CASSENSGETQYF. In DNA form, the CDR3 reads TGTGCCAGCAGTGAGAACTCCGGGGAGACCCAGTACTTC.

DNA for the CDR3: TGTGCCAGCAGTTGGACAGGGGACCTCAATCAGCCCCAGCATTTT. It codes for CASSWTGDLNQPQHF. The rearrangement links TRBV6-5 to TRBJ1-5; TRBD1 aligns across 9 bases. Germline-derived CDR1 and CDR2 are MNHEY and SVGAGI. V lost 4 bases to trimming and J lost 3 bases; unmatched junction nucleotides: 4. This CDR3 has 15 amino acids.

The chain employs TRBV2 and TRBJ1-5; D ambiguous. V dropped 7 bases and J dropped 4 bases, with 11 bases sitting between them. The CDR3 runs 13 residues. Germline-derived CDR1 and CDR2 are SNHLY and FYNNEI. The chain's CDR3 is CASTMSLNQPQHF. CDR3 bases: TGTGCCAGCACCATGAGCCTGAATCAGCCCCAGCATTTT.